The T cell receptor beta chain under discussion was sequenced for a study of blood T cell repertoires in COVID-19. Looking at the study overall: Material from acute and convalescent COVID-19 was sourced from the United States, Italy and Spain. PBMCs, B-cell-depleted T cells, or T cells were the source of the cDNA or gDNA that made up the material.

In the study's own analysis: Nucleated cell number was recorded as an estimate derived from reference gene primer amplification. TCRdb keeps only in-frame clones here, not all; method: immunoSEQ multiplex PCR. V and J calls and clone size are given by that table; D and trimming were obtained from the DNA. The repertoire holds roughly 89,000 clones, about 82% seen once, with roughly a sixth in the top ten. The CDR3 is made up of 14 amino acids. Germline values: CDR1 SNHLY, CDR2 FYNNEI. V dropped 7 bases and J dropped 5; count of bases not matched to a gene: 8. This receptor was taken from a woman aged 80 or over with acute or convalescent COVID-19. Specimen: peripheral blood. This chain joins TRBV2 and TRBJ1-2; 9 positions match TRBD1. The CDR3: CASIQQGARYGYTF. Written as DNA, the CDR3 is TGTGCCAGCATCCAACAGGGGGCGCGGTATGGCTACACCTTC.